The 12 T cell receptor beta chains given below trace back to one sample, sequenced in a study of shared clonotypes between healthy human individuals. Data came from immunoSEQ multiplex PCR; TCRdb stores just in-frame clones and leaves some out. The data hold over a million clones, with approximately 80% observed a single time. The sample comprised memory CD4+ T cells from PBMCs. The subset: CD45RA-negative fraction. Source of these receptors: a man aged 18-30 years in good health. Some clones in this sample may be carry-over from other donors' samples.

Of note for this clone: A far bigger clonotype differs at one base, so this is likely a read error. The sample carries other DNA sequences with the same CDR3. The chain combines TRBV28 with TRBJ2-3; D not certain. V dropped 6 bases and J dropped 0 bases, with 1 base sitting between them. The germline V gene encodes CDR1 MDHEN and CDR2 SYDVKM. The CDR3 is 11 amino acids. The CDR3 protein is CASRSTDTQYF. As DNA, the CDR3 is TGTGCCAGCAGAAGCACAGATACGCAGTATTTT.

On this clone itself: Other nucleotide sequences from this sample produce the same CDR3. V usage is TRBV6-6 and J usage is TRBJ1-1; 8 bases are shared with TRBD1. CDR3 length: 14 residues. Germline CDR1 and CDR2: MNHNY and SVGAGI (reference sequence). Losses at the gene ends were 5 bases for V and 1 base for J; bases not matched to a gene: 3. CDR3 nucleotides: TGTGCCAGCAGTCCCGGACAGGGGAACACTGAAGCTTTCTTT. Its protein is CASSPGQGNTEAFF.

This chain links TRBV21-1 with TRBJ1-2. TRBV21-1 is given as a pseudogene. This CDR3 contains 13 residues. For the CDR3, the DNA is TGTGCCAGGCCGGGGTTGGCCGTCTGTGGCTACACCTTC. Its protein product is CARPGLAVCGYTF.

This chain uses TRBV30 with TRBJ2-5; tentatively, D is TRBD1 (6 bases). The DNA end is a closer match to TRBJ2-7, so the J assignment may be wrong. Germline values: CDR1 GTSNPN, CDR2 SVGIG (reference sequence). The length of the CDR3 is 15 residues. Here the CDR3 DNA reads TGTGCCTGGAGTCGCCAGGGGTTCGCATCCTACGAGCAGTACTTC. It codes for CAWSRQGFASYEQYF.

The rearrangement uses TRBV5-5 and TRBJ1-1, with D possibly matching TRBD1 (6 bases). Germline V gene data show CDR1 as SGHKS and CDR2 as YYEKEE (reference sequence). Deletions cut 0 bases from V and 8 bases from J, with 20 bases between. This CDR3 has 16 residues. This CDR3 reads CASSLVAWAGAAEAFF. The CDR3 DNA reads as TGTGCCAGCAGCTTGGTTGCATGGGCAGGGGCGGCGGAAGCTTTCTTT.

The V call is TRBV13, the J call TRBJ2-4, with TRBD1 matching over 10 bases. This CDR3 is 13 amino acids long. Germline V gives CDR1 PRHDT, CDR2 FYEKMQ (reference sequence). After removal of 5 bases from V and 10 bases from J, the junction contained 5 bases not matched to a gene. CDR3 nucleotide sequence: TGTGCCAGCAGCGCTGGGGGACAGGGGATTCAGTACTTC. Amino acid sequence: CASSAGGQGIQYF.

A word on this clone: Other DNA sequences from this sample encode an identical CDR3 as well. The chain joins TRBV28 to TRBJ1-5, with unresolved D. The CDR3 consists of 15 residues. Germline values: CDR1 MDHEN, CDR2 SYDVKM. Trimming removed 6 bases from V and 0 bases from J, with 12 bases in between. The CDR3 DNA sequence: TGTGCCAGCAGCTTCACACTCTATAGCAATCAGCCCCAGCATTTT. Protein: CASSFTLYSNQPQHF.

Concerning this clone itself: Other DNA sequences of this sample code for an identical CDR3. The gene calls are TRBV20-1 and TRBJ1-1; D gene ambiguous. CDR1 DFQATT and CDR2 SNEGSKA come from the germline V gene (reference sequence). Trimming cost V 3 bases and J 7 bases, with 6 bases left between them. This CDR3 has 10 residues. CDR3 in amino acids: CSASGNEAFF. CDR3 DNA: TGCAGTGCTAGTGGGAATGAAGCTTTCTTT.

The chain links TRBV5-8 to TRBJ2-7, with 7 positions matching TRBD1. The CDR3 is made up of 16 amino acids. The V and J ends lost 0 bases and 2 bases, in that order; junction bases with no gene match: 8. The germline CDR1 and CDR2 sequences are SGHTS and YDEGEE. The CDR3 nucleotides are TGTGCCAGCAGCTTGGAGGGGACAGCATACACCTACGAGCAGTACTTC. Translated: CASSLEGTAYTYEQYF.

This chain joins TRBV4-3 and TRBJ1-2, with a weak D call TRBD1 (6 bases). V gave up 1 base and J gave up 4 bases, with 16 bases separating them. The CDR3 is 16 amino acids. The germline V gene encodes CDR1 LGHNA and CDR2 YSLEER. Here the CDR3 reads CASSQAPGSRGYGYTF. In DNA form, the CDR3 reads TGCGCCAGCAGCCAAGCCCCTGGGTCCAGGGGCTATGGCTACACCTTC.

CDR3: CASRITSSGGNGELFF. The CDR3 coding sequence is TGTGCCAGCAGGATCACTTCCTCAGGAGGGAACGGGGAGCTGTTTTTT. V gene TRBV28 combines with J gene TRBJ2-2, with D tentatively TRBD2 (6 bases). The germline gives CDR1 MDHEN, CDR2 SYDVKM. The V and J ends lost 6 bases and 7 bases respectively, with 21 bases between them. The CDR3 loop spans 16 amino acids.

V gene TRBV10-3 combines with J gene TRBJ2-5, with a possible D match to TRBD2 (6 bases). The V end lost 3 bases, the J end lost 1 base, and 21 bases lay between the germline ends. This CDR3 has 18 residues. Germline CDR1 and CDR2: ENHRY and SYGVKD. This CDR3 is CAISDRSSGGAVQETQYF. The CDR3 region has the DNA TGTGCCATCAGTGATAGGTCGTCCGGAGGGGCGGTCCAAGAGACCCAGTACTTC.